The present TCR beta chain was sequenced within a study of shared clonotypes between healthy human individuals. TCRdb's table, derived via immunoSEQ multiplex PCR, lists solely in-frame clones and lacks some. The table has some 2.4 million clones, roughly 93% seen once. In its sample, this clone was seen once. CDR1 and CDR2 from the germline V gene are MNHEY and SMNVEV (reference sequence). V gave up 0 bases and J gave up 7 bases, with 3 bases separating them. The CDR3 runs to 11 residues. Sample: naive CD4+ T cells from PBMCs. This sample's subset: CD45RA+ positively selected. V usage is TRBV27 and J usage is TRBJ2-5; D is undetermined. This clonotype was sampled from a man younger than 30 in good health. Some clones in this sample may be carry-over from other donors' samples. This chain's CDR3 is CASSLSGTQYF. The CDR3 coding sequence is TGTGCCAGCAGTTTATCGGGGACCCAGTACTTC.